These 9 T cell receptor beta chains came from one sample sequenced in a study of human thymus T cells. It was from resections taken during corrective heart surgery that the thymus tissue came. Measured with immunoSEQ multiplex PCR; TCRdb has only the in-frame clones, and not every one. The sample holds roughly 120,000 clones, around 96% seen once. Material for sequencing was thymus tissue. These receptors came from a boy under two years old with a congenital heart defect but otherwise immunologically healthy.

The chain couples TRBV5-8 to TRBJ2-5, with D hard to call. CDR3 length: 16 residues. Trimming took 0 bases from V and 4 from J, leaving 16 bases between them. Germline CDR1 reads SGHTS; CDR2 reads YDEGEE. Here the CDR3 reads CASSLAPRPSLETQYF. CDR3 in DNA: TGTGCCAGCAGCTTGGCCCCGCGGCCTAGTCTAGAGACCCAGTACTTC.

This chain connects TRBV7-2 to TRBJ2-5; possible D gene TRBD2, 6 bases. Germline V gives CDR1 SGHTA, CDR2 FQGNSA. The V end lost 1 base, the J end lost 1 base, and 19 bases lay between the germline ends. The CDR3 contains 18 residues. Here the CDR3 reads CASSLVAVPGVLQETQYF. The CDR3 nucleotides read TGTGCCAGCAGCTTAGTCGCCGTTCCGGGGGTCCTCCAAGAGACCCAGTACTTC.

V and J are TRBV7-8 and TRBJ2-3; D unresolved. Germline V gene sequence: CDR1 SGHVS, CDR2 FQNEAQ. With 1 base removed from V and 4 bases from J, the gap between germline ends came to 3 bases. The CDR3 loop spans 12 amino acids. CDR3 in DNA: TGTGCCAGCAGCTTAGACCCAGATACGCAGTATTTT. Translating it yields CASSLDPDTQYF.

The rearrangement uses TRBV6-5 and TRBJ2-7; 10 bases map to TRBD2. There are 15 residues in the CDR3. V was pared by 2 bases and J by 4 bases, with 5 bases of the junction left unmatched. CDR1 MNHEY and CDR2 SVGAGI come from the germline V gene. The CDR3, as DNA: TGTGCCAGCAGTTACGGTAGCGGGGGGACTTACGAGCAGTACTTC. The encoded protein is CASSYGSGGTYEQYF.

V is TRBV19 and J is TRBJ2-1; 15 bases align to TRBD2. CDR1 is LNHDA, CDR2 SQIVND, per germline (reference sequence). V dropped 5 bases and J dropped 6; count of bases not matched to a gene: 5. The CDR3 totals 16 residues. The CDR3 bases are TGTGCCAGTAGTCCACGGACTAGCGGGGGGGGCAATGAGCAGTTCTTC. Amino acids: CASSPRTSGGGNEQFF.

V usage is TRBV6-1 and J usage is TRBJ1-6; 9 bases are shared with TRBD1. This CDR3 spans 15 amino acids. The germline V gene encodes CDR1 MNHNS and CDR2 SASEGT. After removal of 7 bases from V and 5 bases from J, the junction contained 6 bases not matched to a gene. The CDR3 sequence: CASMGGDRDNSPLHF. CDR3 in DNA: TGTGCCAGCATGGGGGGGGACAGGGATAATTCACCCCTCCACTTT.

This CDR3 is CASSLFRRSGLAGWNEQFF. In nucleotides, the CDR3 is TGTGCCAGCAGTTTATTTAGGCGAAGCGGACTAGCGGGGTGGAATGAGCAGTTCTTC. The V and J genes are TRBV28 and TRBJ2-1, with 12 bases aligning to TRBD2. Germline V gives CDR1 MDHEN, CDR2 SYDVKM. V shed 1 base, J shed 7 bases, and the junction held 14 bases outside the gene matches. This CDR3 is built from 19 residues.

This chain joins TRBV5-1 and TRBJ2-7, with a possible D match to TRBD2 (6 bases). V was pared by 0 bases and J by 0 bases, with 19 bases between. CDR1 is SGHRS and CDR2 is YFSETQ in the germline V gene. CDR3 length equals 18 residues. The CDR3 DNA follows: TGCGCCAGCAGCTTGGCTCCTTCTAGCGACGCCTTCTCCTACGAGCAGTACTTC. Translation gives CASSLAPSSDAFSYEQYF.

This chain uses TRBV12-5 with TRBJ2-1; D perhaps matches TRBD2 (7 bases). V lost 4 bases, J lost 8 bases, and 18 bases lay in between. Germline V gives CDR1 LGHNT, CDR2 FRNRAP. The CDR3 is 15 residues long. CDR3 in amino acids: CASGWLTGGGDEQFF. The CDR3 region has the DNA TGTGCTAGTGGTTGGCTGACGGGCGGGGGCGATGAGCAGTTCTTC.